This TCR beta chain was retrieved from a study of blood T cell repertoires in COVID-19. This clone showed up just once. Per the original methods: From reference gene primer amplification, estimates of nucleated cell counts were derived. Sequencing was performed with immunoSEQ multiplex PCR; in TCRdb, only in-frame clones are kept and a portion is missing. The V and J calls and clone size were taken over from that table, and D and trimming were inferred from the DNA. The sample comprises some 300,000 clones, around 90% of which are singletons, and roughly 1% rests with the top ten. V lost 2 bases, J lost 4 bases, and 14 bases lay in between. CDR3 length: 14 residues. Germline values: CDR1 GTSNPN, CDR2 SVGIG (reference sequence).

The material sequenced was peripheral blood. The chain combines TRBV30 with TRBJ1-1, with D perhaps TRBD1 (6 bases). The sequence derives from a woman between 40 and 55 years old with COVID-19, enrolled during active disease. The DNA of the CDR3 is TGTGCCTGGAGTCTTAAGACAGGCCGCACTGAAGCTTTCTTT. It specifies CAWSLKTGRTEAFF.